This TCR beta chain was recorded in a study of T cell responses to AZD1222 COVID-19 vaccine. Study findings and constraints: There were repertoire samples only from the period after the peak T cell response. The study found Spike-specific TCR breadth and depth rose after two AZD1222 doses. Donors were mostly white British, more females; clonal diversity possibly underestimated.

A note on this clone: Its antigen is unknown.

Using immunoSEQ multiplex PCR, the repertoire was profiled, and TCRdb retains in-frame clones only, with some absent. The data show 150,000 to 200,000 clones, 92% seen once. The CDR3 is 13 residues long. V lost 4 bases and J lost 4, with 11 bases in between. Germline V lookup: CDR1 SGHRS, CDR2 YFSETQ. The TCR sequence derives from an adult who received the AZD1222 COVID-19 vaccine. The V and J genes are TRBV5-1 and TRBJ1-2; the D gene is possibly TRBD1 (5 bases). Sequenced material: peripheral blood, taken 28 days after the second AZD1222 dose. This CDR3 is CASSRDSFYGYTF. The CDR3 region has the DNA TGCGCCAGCAGCAGAGACAGCTTCTATGGCTACACCTTC.